These 24 T cell receptor beta chains share one sample of origin, sequenced in a study of a mutant IDH1 vaccine in newly diagnosed glioma. Sequenced by immunoSEQ multiplex PCR; TCRdb stores in-frame clones only, minus some. The data hold tens of thousands of clones, with about 92% observed a single time. Time point here: baseline, week 1 (first vaccination visit). Indicated treatment: pre-vaccination baseline after standard-of-care therapy. The sequencing used PBMCs, collected from a glioma patient treated with radiotherapy, temozolomide or both. These receptors all come from a man between 40 and 49 years old with glioma.

The gene calls are TRBV7-6 and TRBJ1-1; 7 nucleotides match TRBD1. The V and J ends lost 2 bases and 2 bases, in that order; junction bases with no gene match: 5. Germline V CDR1 and CDR2: SGHVS, FNYEAQ. This CDR3 region has 15 residues. This CDR3 is CASSLSRGGNTEAFF. The CDR3, as DNA: TGTGCCAGCAGCTTAAGCAGGGGGGGAAACACTGAAGCTTTCTTT. The whole variable domain, filled in from reference TRBV7-6 and TRBJ1-1, reads GAGVSQSPRYKVTKRGQDVALRCDPISGHVSLYWYRQALGQGPEFLTYFNYEAQQDKSGLPNDRFSAERPEGSISTLTIQRTEQRDSAMYRCASSLSRGGNTEAFFGQGTRLTVV.

J is TRBJ2-1 and V is TRBV19; 8 bases agree with TRBD1. The J segment lost 4 bases and the V segment lost 1 base, leaving 3 bases of the junction unmatched. The length of the CDR3 is 15 residues. Germline-derived CDR1 and CDR2 are LNHDA and SQIVND (reference sequence). The CDR3 DNA reads as TGTGCCAGTAGTATAGTACAGGGGGTGTACAATGAGCAGTTCTTC. Translating gives CASSIVQGVYNEQFF.

The chain uses TRBV7-8 and TRBJ1-1, with D possibly matching TRBD1 (5 bases). V lost 5 bases, J lost 3 bases, and 16 bases lay in between. In germline, CDR1 is SGHVS, CDR2 FQNEAQ. The CDR3 is made up of 15 amino acids. DNA for the CDR3: TGTGCCAGCAGCCCATATCTTTCAGGGCACACTGAAGCTTTCTTT. It yields the protein CASSPYLSGHTEAFF.

V is TRBV19 and J is TRBJ2-2, with 9 bases that match TRBD1. CDR1 and CDR2 (germline): LNHDA, SQIVND (reference sequence). The J segment lost 7 bases and the V segment lost 5 bases, leaving 11 bases of the junction unmatched. This CDR3 is 16 amino acids long. The DNA for the CDR3 is TGTGCCAGTAGTTCTCCGGGACAGGGCGGGTACGGGGAGCTGTTTTTT. Amino acids: CASSSPGQGGYGELFF.

The chain recombines TRBV28 with TRBJ1-1; TRBD1 might be the D (6 bases). Deletions cut 8 bases from V and 7 bases from J, with 20 bases between. The CDR3 consists of 14 residues. CDR1 and CDR2 from the germline V gene are MDHEN and SYDVKM. CDR3 region: CASAGARFSSEAFF. CDR3 sequence (DNA): TGTGCCAGCGCAGGGGCGCGGTTTAGTAGTGAAGCTTTCTTT.

This clone was counted once. The rearrangement links TRBV9 to TRBJ1-1; tentatively, D is TRBD1 (5 bases). CDR1 SGDLS and CDR2 YYNGEE come from the germline V gene. Trimming cost V 0 bases and J 1 base, with 13 bases left between them. CDR3 length equals 16 residues. CDR3: CASSVEGAGGNTEAFF. The CDR3 DNA is TGTGCCAGCAGCGTAGAGGGTGCGGGGGGGAACACTGAAGCTTTCTTT. Using reference TRBV9 and TRBJ1-1 for the parts outside the CDR3, the full variable domain is DSGVTQTPKHLITATGQRVTLRCSPRSGDLSVYWYQQSLDQGLQFLIQYYNGEERAKGNILERFSAQQFPDLHSELNLSSLELGDSALYFCASSVEGAGGNTEAFFGQGTRLTVV.

The J gene is TRBJ1-5, the V gene TRBV30; D is unresolved. The germline V gene encodes CDR1 GTSNPN and CDR2 SVGIG (reference sequence). V was shortened by 2 bases and J by 2 bases, with 10 bases between the two germline ends. The CDR3 consists of 14 residues. CDR3 sequence reads: CAWSRVYGNQPQHF. The CDR3 bases are TGTGCCTGGAGTAGGGTATATGGCAATCAGCCCCAGCATTTT.

The V call is TRBV2, the J call TRBJ1-2, with 8 bases fitting TRBD1. This CDR3 has 14 residues. CDR1 SNHLY and CDR2 FYNNEI come from the germline V gene. V trimming: 6 bases; J trimming: 3 bases; junction bases outside the gene matches: 6. The CDR3 is CASRADRVDYGYTF. The CDR3, as DNA: TGTGCCAGCAGAGCGGACAGGGTCGACTATGGCTACACCTTC.

The chain is built from TRBV10-2 and TRBJ1-2; D is ambiguous. Per the germline V gene, CDR1 is WSHSY and CDR2 is SAAADI. The CDR3 spans 13 residues. V lost 0 bases and J lost 4, with 6 bases in between. CDR3 sequence: CASSESATYGYTF. CDR3 DNA: TGCGCCAGCAGTGAGTCTGCTACCTATGGCTACACCTTC.

Concerning this clone: Its ends do not fully match the called genes, so a read error is possible. The chain combines TRBV7-7 with TRBJ2-2; TRBD2 matches 7 bases. Germline V gene sequence: CDR1 SSHAT, CDR2 FNYEAQ (reference sequence). The CDR3 totals 16 residues. CDR3 region: CASSLRLADNTGELFF. CDR3 bases: TGTGCTAGCAGCTTGCGGCTAGCGGATAACACCGGGGAGCTGTTTTTT.

The J gene is TRBJ2-7, the V gene TRBV11-2; the D is unclear. This CDR3 is 12 amino acids long. CDR1 and CDR2 (germline): SGHAT, FQNNGV. V gave up 2 bases and J gave up 2 bases, with 4 bases separating them. This CDR3 reads CASSLSAYEQYF. CDR3 nucleotides: TGTGCCAGCAGCTTATCGGCCTACGAGCAGTACTTC.

The chain combines TRBV7-9 with TRBJ1-2, with TRBD1 as a possible D gene (5 bases). Germline V CDR1 and CDR2: SEHNR, FQNEAQ (reference sequence). V lost 6 bases and J 6 bases, leaving 14 bases between the germline ends. This CDR3 is built from 13 residues. The CDR3 DNA is TGTGCCAGCAGTTCCCTAAGGGGCCATGGCTACACCTTC. Its protein is CASSSLRGHGYTF.

This chain links TRBV6-4 with TRBJ2-6; the D is unclear. Trimming removed 5 bases from V and 0 bases from J, with 2 bases in between. The CDR3 runs 13 residues. Looked up from germline, CDR1 is MRHNA and CDR2 is SNTAGT. CDR3 nucleotides: TGTGCCAGCAGTAGCTCTGGGGCCAACGTCCTGACTTTC. This encodes CASSSSGANVLTF.

The rearrangement uses TRBV7-2 and TRBJ2-6, with D uncertain. Germline CDR1 reads SGHTA; CDR2 reads FQGNSA. V lost 1 base to trimming and J lost 0 bases, with 7 bases between them. The CDR3 sequence is 16 residues long. The CDR3 nucleotides are TGTGCCAGCAGCTTAGGGTCGCTCTCTGGGGCCAACGTCCTGACTTTC. This encodes CASSLGSLSGANVLTF. The full variable domain, in which reference TRBV7-2 and TRBJ2-6 provide the parts outside the CDR3, is GAGVSQSPSNKVTEKGKDVELRCDPISGHTALYWYRQSLGQGLEFLIYFQGNSAPDKSGLPSDRFSAERTGGSVSTLTIQRTQQEDSAVYLCASSLGSLSGANVLTFGAGSRLTVL.

This chain uses TRBV7-2 with TRBJ1-6, with 8 bases fitting TRBD1. This CDR3 contains 14 residues. CDR1 is SGHTA, CDR2 FQGNSA, per germline. The junction had 7 bases not matched to a gene; V was cut back by 5 bases and J by 10 bases. CDR3 region: CASSQGQGVSPLHF. In DNA form, the CDR3 reads TGTGCCAGCAGCCAAGGACAGGGTGTATCACCCCTCCACTTT.

The J gene is TRBJ2-3, the V gene TRBV11-3; D might be TRBD1 (5 bases). CDR1 is SGHNT, CDR2 YENEEA, per germline. Trimming cost V 3 bases and J 5 bases, with 15 bases left between them. The CDR3 consists of 15 residues. The CDR3 region is CASSFPQGSGDTQYF. The CDR3 nucleotides read TGTGCCAGCAGCTTCCCGCAGGGAAGTGGAGATACGCAGTATTTT. Full variable domain (remainder filled in from reference TRBV11-3 and TRBJ2-3): EAGVVQSPRYKIIEKKQPVAFWCNPISGHNTLYWYLQNLGQGPELLIRYENEEAVDDSQLPKDRFSAERLKGVDSTLKIQPAELGDSAVYLCASSFPQGSGDTQYFGPGTRLTVL.

The chain is built from TRBV25-1 and TRBJ2-4; 10 bases align to TRBD2. The CDR3 has 18 amino acids. Trimming took 8 bases from V and 0 from J; bases not matched to a gene: 13. Germline-derived CDR1 and CDR2 are MGHDK and SYGVNS. The CDR3 loop reads CASSRSSGGSLAKNIQYF. CDR3 DNA sequence: TGTGCCAGCTCTAGGTCTAGCGGGGGCTCCCTAGCCAAAAACATTCAGTACTTC.

The rearrangement uses TRBV19 and TRBJ2-1; possibly TRBD1 for D (5 bases). The CDR3 spans 14 residues. The V and J ends lost 3 bases and 3 bases respectively, with 9 bases between them. The V gene's germline CDR1 is LNHDA and CDR2 SQIVND (reference sequence). The CDR3 region is CASSIGGHYNEQFF. CDR3 coding DNA: TGTGCCAGTAGTATCGGTGGACACTACAATGAGCAGTTCTTC.

The chain employs TRBV11-1 and TRBJ2-3; tentatively, D is TRBD1 (5 bases). The CDR3 length is 13 residues. V lost 3 bases and J 5 bases, leaving 9 bases between the germline ends. Germline V gene data show CDR1 as SGHAT and CDR2 as FQDESV (reference sequence). CDR3: CASSLGLQDTQYF. CDR3 bases: TGTGCCAGCAGCTTGGGGCTGCAAGATACGCAGTATTTT.

J is TRBJ2-1 and V is TRBV15; 7 nucleotides line up with TRBD1. CDR3 length equals 14 residues. J was trimmed by 4 bases and V by 2 bases; bases with no gene match: 2. Germline V gene sequence: CDR1 LNHNV, CDR2 YYDKDF (reference sequence). The CDR3, as DNA: TGTGCCACCAGCAGACCGGGACAGTACAATGAGCAGTTCTTC. It encodes CATSRPGQYNEQFF.

The rearrangement uses TRBV7-8 and TRBJ1-1; 8 bases agree with TRBD1. The length of the CDR3 is 11 residues. J gave up 11 bases and V 5 bases, and 4 bases lay outside the gene matches. In germline, CDR1 is SGHVS, CDR2 FQNEAQ. The CDR3: CASSMDRVAFF. The DNA for the CDR3 is TGTGCCAGCAGCATGGACAGGGTGGCTTTCTTT.

The chain carries TRBV5-6 and TRBJ1-5; 8 bases map to TRBD1. The CDR3 runs 16 residues. J gave up 7 bases and V 3 bases, and 12 bases lay outside the gene matches. The germline gives CDR1 SGHDT, CDR2 YYEEEE. In DNA form, the CDR3 reads TGTGCCAGCAGCTCAACGAGTCAGGGGGCCTGGCAGCCCCAGCATTTT. Encoded protein: CASSSTSQGAWQPQHF.

V and J are TRBV7-9 and TRBJ2-3; 10 bases align to TRBD1. The CDR3 consists of 16 residues. J gave up 5 bases and V 3 bases, and 8 bases lay outside the gene matches. The germline CDR1 and CDR2 sequences are SEHNR and FQNEAQ (reference sequence). The CDR3 DNA sequence: TGTGCCAGCAGCTTTTTTGGGACAGGGGTAAGAGATACGCAGTATTTT. Amino acids: CASSFFGTGVRDTQYF.

This clone was picked up a small number of times. This chain uses TRBV19 with TRBJ1-2, with D possibly TRBD1 on 6 matching bases. This CDR3 has 13 amino acids. Deletions cut 7 bases from V and 3 bases from J, with 12 bases between. Germline values: CDR1 LNHDA, CDR2 SQIVND (reference sequence). CDR3 protein: CASIMAGDYGYTF. The CDR3 coding sequence is TGTGCCAGTATCATGGCAGGGGACTATGGCTACACCTTC.